The present TCR beta chain was sequenced within a study of human T cells and chemical hapten exposure. Study context: 2% DPC applied to a 2 cm by 2 cm arm area sensitized donors. While the roughly 22-week study was under way, patients received diphenylcyclopropenone on the scalp every week. Study results and limitations: No shift was seen in TCRs above 1 in 1000 frequency with DPC sensitization.

Between the trimmed V and J ends, which lost 3 bases and 7 bases, there was a span of 10 bases. Germline values: CDR1 SGHTA, CDR2 FQGTGA. The CDR3 runs 13 residues. The time point here: patch test 1, 2 weeks after DPC sensitization. Stated treatment: therapeutic diphenylcyclopropenone sensitization with weekly scalp DPC. This clonotype was found a few times. Antigen unknown. Individual cDNA molecules had unique molecular identifiers attached to them by the library. Each CDR3 protein gets one entry after TCRdb re-called the RACE reads with MiXCR. This table has more than 80,000 distinct CDR3 sequences, under 9% appearing once.

This chain connects TRBV7-3 to TRBJ1-5, with D possibly matching TRBD1 (5 bases). The specimen comprised whole blood, sampled in connection with sensitization to the hapten diphenylcyclopropenone (DPC). This receptor was identified in a woman aged 30 to 39 with alopecia areata. Some clones in this sample may be carry-over from other donors' samples. The chain's CDR3 is CASSLEGIQPQHF. In DNA, the CDR3 is TGTGCCAGCAGCTTGGAGGGGATACAGCCCCAGCATTTT.